Each of the 26 T cell receptor beta chains below was sequenced from the same sample in a study of CD8+CD57+ T cells in acquired aplastic anemia. CDR3 and TCR beta VDJ profiling relied on a genomic DNA template. TCRdb reprocessed the reads with MiXCR, giving one entry per CDR3 protein. The table lists hundreds of thousands of distinct CDR3 sequences, 25% to 40% of them singletons. In patients chosen for sequencing, flow cytometry had shown CD8+CD57+ cell expansion. The sample was sorted CD4+, CD8+, or CD8+CD57+ T cells (not recorded which) from PBMCs. These receptors all stem from a human donor with aplastic anemia.

The sample holds many counts of this clonotype. The V gene is TRBV7-4, the J gene TRBJ1-1, with D perhaps TRBD1 (6 bases). CDR1 is SGHVT, CDR2 SQSDAQ, per germline. The ends were cut back, 8 bases at V and 0 bases at J, with 13 bases in the middle. The CDR3 contains 14 residues. As DNA, the CDR3 is TGTGCCAGCCCCGAGGACAGAGTGAACACTGAAGCTTTCTTT. This sequence encodes CASPEDRVNTEAFF.

Here the CDR3 DNA reads TGTGCCACTGGTACTAGAGGGGGAAATCGTAATCAGCCCCAGCATTTT. Amino acid sequence: CATGTRGGNRNQPQHF. The chain carries TRBV24-1 and TRBJ1-5; D might be TRBD1 (6 bases). Deletions cut 10 bases from V and 4 bases from J, with 22 bases between. The CDR3 is 16 residues long. CDR1 and CDR2 (germline): KGHDR, SFDVKD.

The CDR3 reads CASSRWTSGISSYEQYF. The CDR3 DNA reads TGTGCCAGCAGCCGATGGACTAGCGGGATTTCGTCCTACGAGCAGTACTTC. The rearrangement joins TRBV10-3 to TRBJ2-7; 12 bases align to TRBD2. Trimming took 10 bases from V and 1 from J; bases not matched to a gene: 14. CDR3 length: 17 residues. In germline, CDR1 is ENHRY, CDR2 SYGVKD.

The V gene is TRBV2, the J gene TRBJ1-2; D unresolved. Trimming removed 8 bases from V and 10 bases from J, with 20 bases in between. The germline gives CDR1 SNHLY, CDR2 FYNNEI. This CDR3 has 13 residues. The CDR3 bases are TGTGCCAGCTCACCCTTTATGGCTGGGGACTACACCTTC. Its translation is CASSPFMAGDYTF.

The sample holds many counts of this clonotype. V usage is TRBV29-1 and J usage is TRBJ1-1; 7 nucleotides align to TRBD1. Germline V gene lookup returns CDR1 SQVTM and CDR2 ANQGSEA. The CDR3 runs 15 residues. The V and J ends lost 6 bases and 0 bases, in that order; junction bases with no gene match: 10. The CDR3 reads CSVETTGALNTEAFF. DNA for the CDR3: TGCAGCGTAGAAACAACAGGGGCCTTGAACACTGAAGCTTTCTTT.

In its sample, this clonotype was seen many times. The chain joins TRBV5-1 to TRBJ2-7; D remains unclear. Germline values: CDR1 SGHRS, CDR2 YFSETQ. This CDR3 has 14 residues. V lost 4 bases, J lost 0 bases, and 11 bases lay in between. The chain's CDR3 is CASSSPSSSYEQYF. In DNA, the CDR3 is TGCGCCAGCAGCAGTCCAAGTAGCTCCTACGAGCAGTACTTC.

Comment on this clonotype: This may come from a read error, since a much larger clone is one base off. V usage is TRBV7-2 and J usage is TRBJ2-7, with 8 bases that match TRBD2. Germline CDR1 SGHTA, CDR2 FQGNSA. This CDR3 region has 14 residues. The CDR3 here is CASSPYSGTREQHF. In DNA form, the CDR3 reads TGTGCCAGCAGCCCCTATAGCGGGACTCGCGAGCAGCACTTC.

The J gene is TRBJ2-2, the V gene TRBV7-3, with 7 bases matching TRBD2. Germline assignment: CDR1 SGHTA and CDR2 FQGTGA. After removal of 4 bases from V and 4 bases from J, the junction contained 9 bases not matched to a gene. The CDR3 loop spans 16 amino acids. CDR3 sequence (DNA): TGTGCCAGCAGCTCAAGGGGCGGGGGTGGCACCGGGGAGCTGTTTTTT. Translated, it gives CASSSRGGGGTGELFF.

The chain employs TRBV6-2 or TRBV6-3 and TRBJ1-5; 9 bases align to TRBD1. This CDR3 has 17 amino acids. V gave up 2 bases and J gave up 3 bases; unmatched junction bases: 8. The germline gives CDR1 MNHEY, CDR2 SVGEGT. CDR3 amino acids: CASSYARDRVPNQPQHF. CDR3 DNA: TGTGCCAGCAGTTACGCCCGGGACAGGGTCCCCAATCAGCCCCAGCATTTT.

This clonotype was counted only a few times. The chain combines TRBV11-2 with TRBJ1-1; 11 nucleotides agree with TRBD1. Germline CDR1 reads SGHAT; CDR2 reads FQNNGV. J gave up 4 bases and V 3 bases, and 1 base lay outside the gene matches. There are 14 residues in the CDR3. CDR3 residues: CASSFGQGATEAFF. The CDR3 bases are TGTGCCAGCAGCTTTGGACAGGGGGCCACTGAAGCTTTCTTT.

This clonotype has more than one count but fewer than ten. The chain uses TRBV4-3 and TRBJ1-5; D ambiguous. This CDR3 has 16 residues. The germline V gene encodes CDR1 LGHNA and CDR2 YSLEER. V gave up 4 bases and J gave up 2 bases, with 15 bases separating them. CDR3 in DNA: TGCGCCAGCAGCCCCAGCAGAATAAGGCGCAATCAGCCCCAGCATTTT. Translating it yields CASSPSRIRRNQPQHF.

The chain employs TRBV10-1 and TRBJ2-2, with 12 bases that match TRBD1. The CDR3 sequence is 14 residues long. The J segment lost 6 bases and the V segment lost 6 bases, leaving 2 bases of the junction unmatched. Germline CDR1 WNHNN, CDR2 SYGVQD (reference sequence). The CDR3, as DNA: TGCGCCAGCAGGGGACAGGGGGCTTCCGGGGAGCTGTTTTTT. Its translation is CASRGQGASGELFF.

There are a few counts of this clonotype. Just one base apart from a much larger clone, this may be a read error. V and J are TRBV2 and TRBJ2-5; TRBD1 is a possible D gene (6 bases). Germline lookup yields CDR1 SNHLY and CDR2 FYNNEI. This CDR3 region has 12 residues. The CDR3 reads CASRTDKETQCF. The DNA of the CDR3 is TGTGCCAGCCGGACAGACAAAGAGACCCAGTGCTTC.

This clonotype appeared many times. The chain uses TRBV2 and TRBJ1-2; TRBD1 matches 9 bases. Germline assignment: CDR1 SNHLY and CDR2 FYNNEI. The CDR3 contains 15 residues. V trimming: 5 bases; J trimming: 8 bases; junction bases outside the gene matches: 12. The CDR3 is CASSTDRDRVRGYTF. The DNA for the CDR3 is TGTGCCAGCAGTACCGACCGGGACAGGGTCAGGGGCTACACCTTC.

As to this clonotype: One junction end does not reproduce the germline sequence, and a read error may be involved. This chain links TRBV2 with TRBJ1-1; no reliable D call. This CDR3 comprises 15 residues. Per the germline V gene, CDR1 is SNHLY and CDR2 is FYNNEI. In nucleotides, the CDR3 is TGTGCCGGCAGTGCGGAGTCTCGGGGGAACACTGAAGCTTTCTTT. It codes for CAGSAESRGNTEAFF.

This clonotype was detected many times. The V call is TRBV25-1, the J call TRBJ2-7, with 14 bases fitting TRBD2. The CDR3 loop spans 16 amino acids. The trim removed 2 bases at V and 6 bases at J, leaving 6 bases unmatched. Germline assignment: CDR1 MGHDK and CDR2 SYGVNS. This chain's CDR3 is CASSEVGLAGGSEQYF. In DNA, the CDR3 is TGTGCCAGCAGTGAAGTCGGACTAGCGGGAGGTTCCGAGCAGTACTTC.

The chain has TRBV14 and TRBJ2-2; TRBD2 is a possible D gene (5 bases). Trimming took 1 base from V and 3 from J, leaving 12 bases between them. Germline V gives CDR1 SGHDN, CDR2 FVKESK. The CDR3 extends over 16 amino acids. In nucleotides, the CDR3 is TGTGCCAGCAGCCAAGTCCCCGGGGTGGACACCGGGGAGCTGTTTTTT. Its protein product is CASSQVPGVDTGELFF.

This clonotype was found a few times. The chain uses TRBV5-1 and TRBJ2-2; 9 bases align to TRBD2. The trim removed 4 bases at V and 3 bases at J, leaving 4 bases unmatched. The CDR3 totals 15 residues. Germline-derived CDR1 and CDR2 are SGHRS and YFSETQ. The CDR3 coding sequence is TGCGCCAGCAGCGGCTTAGCGGGGGACACCGGGGAGCTGTTTTTT. It encodes CASSGLAGDTGELFF. Looking up the rest from reference TRBV5-1 and TRBJ2-2 gives the full variable domain: KAGVTQTPRYLIKTRGQQVTLSCSPISGHRSVSWYQQTPGQGLQFLFEYFSETQRNKGNFPGRFSGRQFSNSRSEMNVSTLELGDSALYLCASSGLAGDTGELFFGEGSRLTVL.

The V gene is TRBV24-1, the J gene TRBJ2-7, with D tentatively TRBD2 (6 bases). CDR1 KGHDR and CDR2 SFDVKD come from the germline V gene. Between the trimmed V and J ends, which lost 1 base and 9 bases, there was a span of 9 bases. The CDR3 runs 12 residues. The CDR3 loop reads CATSDFGGRQYF. The DNA for the CDR3 is TGTGCCACCAGTGATTTCGGGGGACGGCAGTACTTC.

This clonotype has at least ten counts. One end of the junction is discordant with germline, which a read error may explain. The V gene is TRBV10-3, the J gene TRBJ1-1; D gene uncertain. The CDR3 sequence is 12 residues long. CDR1 and CDR2 (germline): ENHRY, SYGVKD. The CDR3 spells CVISESAGEAFF. CDR3 sequence (DNA): TGTGTCATCAGTGAGTCTGCGGGGGAAGCTTTCTTT.

This clonotype was seen ten or more times. The rearrangement uses TRBV2 and TRBJ1-1; D is ambiguous. Trimming left V 6 bases short and J 1 base short, with 15 bases between. Germline CDR1 reads SNHLY; CDR2 reads FYNNEI. This CDR3 region has 15 residues. The CDR3 DNA follows: TGTGCCAGCAGGGGCCTTAGGTCGGGGAACACTGAAGCTTTCTTT. Translated, it gives CASRGLRSGNTEAFF.

Note on this clonotype: An end of the junction differs from the germline gene, which may be a read error. This chain uses TRBV9 with TRBJ2-3, with 9 bases matching TRBD2. The CDR3 has 16 residues. Per germline, CDR1 SGDLS and CDR2 YYNGEE. The CDR3 sequence: CACSVWRGGSTDTQYF. The CDR3 nucleotides are TGTGCCTGCAGCGTATGGCGGGGGGGAAGCACAGATACGCAGTATTTT.

This clonotype was observed a few times. The J gene is TRBJ2-1, the V gene TRBV6-1; 7 nucleotides agree with TRBD1. The CDR3 length is 15 residues. The V and J ends lost 2 bases and 8 bases, in that order; junction bases with no gene match: 9. CDR1 is MNHNS, CDR2 SASEGT, per germline. The CDR3 sequence: CASSELRTGSDEQFF. As DNA, the CDR3 is TGTGCCAGCAGTGAACTCAGGACAGGCAGCGATGAGCAGTTCTTC.

J is TRBJ2-7 and V is TRBV5-1; 7 bases are shared with TRBD1. CDR3 size: 15 residues. Germline trimming cut 0 bases from V and 2 bases from J; bases unmatched to any gene: 5. CDR1 and CDR2 (germline): SGHRS, YFSETQ. The CDR3 DNA reads TGCGCCAGCAGCTTGGAGCGCAGGGGGACCTACGAGCAGTACTTC. Translating gives CASSLERRGTYEQYF.

The V and J genes are TRBV24-1 and TRBJ1-2; 8 positions agree with TRBD1. V lost 5 bases and J lost 5; bases outside the gene matches: 12. Germline CDR1 is KGHDR and CDR2 is SFDVKD. The CDR3 has 16 residues. The CDR3: CATSGPDRVGDYGYTF. CDR3 nucleotides: TGTGCCACCAGTGGCCCGGACAGGGTGGGTGATTATGGCTACACCTTC.

This clonotype was seen a handful of times. The chain recombines TRBV2 with TRBJ1-2; 10 nucleotides line up with TRBD1. CDR3 length equals 16 residues. The V and J ends lost 2 bases and 3 bases, in that order; junction bases with no gene match: 6. Germline V gene lookup returns CDR1 SNHLY and CDR2 FYNNEI. The CDR3 is CASSENAGTGDYGYTF. The CDR3 nucleotides read TGTGCCAGCAGTGAAAACGCCGGGACAGGGGACTATGGCTACACCTTC. Full variable domain (outside the CDR3, taken from reference TRBV2 and TRBJ1-2): EPEVTQTPSHQVTQMGQEVILRCVPISNHLYFYWYRQILGQKVEFLVSFYNNEISEKSEIFDDQFSVERPDGSNFTLKIRSTKLEDSAMYFCASSENAGTGDYGYTFGSGTRLTVV.